What follows are 27 T cell receptor beta chains derived from one specimen sequenced in a study of radiation and T cells in renal cell carcinoma. Some clones are missing from TCRdb's copy, which holds only in-frame ones; the method was immunoSEQ multiplex PCR. The data contain some 150,000 clones, roughly 90% of them singletons. The time point was: blood 4 weeks post-SBRT, at nephrectomy. Treatment specified: 15 Gy SBRT to primary tumor, nephrectomy 4 weeks later. This specimen consisted of blood, obtained from a patient whose treatment included radiotherapy and nephrectomy. The receptor source for this set is a woman in her fifties or sixties with renal cell carcinoma.

This chain uses TRBV15 with TRBJ1-5, with D perhaps matching TRBD1 (6 bases). V lost 1 base and J 2 bases, leaving 15 bases between the germline ends. The CDR3 is made up of 17 amino acids. The germline gives CDR1 LNHNV, CDR2 YYDKDF (reference sequence). The CDR3 DNA reads TGTGCCACCAGCAGAGCCGTGTTGTCAGGGGGCAATCAGCCCCAGCATTTT. Translated, it gives CATSRAVLSGGNQPQHF.

The chain uses TRBV28 and TRBJ2-3, with D maybe TRBD2 (5 bases). Germline lookup yields CDR1 MDHEN and CDR2 SYDVKM. Trimming left V 5 bases short and J 5 bases short, with 14 bases between. The CDR3 runs to 14 residues. DNA of the CDR3: TGTGCCAGCAGTGGTGGATCTAGCCGAGATACGCAGTATTTT. It is translated as CASSGGSSRDTQYF.

The rearrangement uses TRBV7-8 and TRBJ2-1, with D possibly being TRBD2 (6 bases). Germline CDR1 and CDR2: SGHVS and FQNEAQ. The V and J ends lost 5 bases and 11 bases respectively, with 10 bases between them. This CDR3 spans 11 amino acids. The CDR3 DNA is TGTGCCAGCAGCCTCGGACTACAGCAGTTCTTC. Its translation: CASSLGLQQFF.

V gene TRBV9 combines with J gene TRBJ2-7, with 7 bases fitting TRBD2. J gave up 2 bases and V 0 bases, and 5 bases lay outside the gene matches. The CDR3 is made up of 15 amino acids. Germline V CDR1 and CDR2: SGDLS, YYNGEE. CDR3 loop: CASSVGGGVPYEQYF. The CDR3 DNA is TGTGCCAGCAGCGTAGGGGGGGGTGTACCCTACGAGCAGTACTTC.

The chain combines TRBV5-1 with TRBJ2-2; D not certain. Germline loops: CDR1 SGHRS, CDR2 YFSETQ. The CDR3 is 16 residues long. Trimming shortened V by 5 bases and J by 2 bases, and 16 bases separated the two germline ends. CDR3 protein: CASRFQAGLNTGELFF. The CDR3 DNA reads as TGCGCCAGCAGATTCCAGGCAGGCCTTAACACCGGGGAGCTGTTTTTT. Based on the CDR3 plus reference TRBV5-1 and TRBJ2-2, the full variable domain is KAGVTQTPRYLIKTRGQQVTLSCSPISGHRSVSWYQQTPGQGLQFLFEYFSETQRNKGNFPGRFSGRQFSNSRSEMNVSTLELGDSALYLCASRFQAGLNTGELFFGEGSRLTVL.

The rearrangement joins TRBV6-5 to TRBJ1-4, with TRBD1 as a possible D gene (6 bases). This CDR3 has 13 amino acids. The ends were cut back, 8 bases at V and 5 bases at J, with 12 bases in the middle. The germline gives CDR1 MNHEY, CDR2 SVGAGI. CDR3 sequence: CASGDRPNEKLFF. The CDR3 DNA is TGTGCCAGCGGAGACAGGCCGAATGAAAAACTGTTTTTT.

The chain carries TRBV7-6 and TRBJ2-7, with D uncertain. In germline, CDR1 is SGHVS, CDR2 FNYEAQ. CDR3 length: 14 residues. The V end lost 5 bases, the J end lost 1 base, and 12 bases lay between the germline ends. The CDR3 bases are TGTGCCAGCAGCGCAGCAGTAGAATCCTACGAGCAGTACTTC. It codes for CASSAAVESYEQYF.

The genes are TRBV28 and TRBJ2-1; 9 nucleotides agree with TRBD2. V was clipped by 4 bases and J by 7 bases; unmatched bases: 8. Germline assignment: CDR1 MDHEN and CDR2 SYDVKM. The CDR3 spans 15 residues. The CDR3 sequence: CASSSIAGDHNEQFF. DNA for the CDR3: TGTGCCAGCAGTTCTATAGCGGGAGATCATAATGAGCAGTTCTTC.

This rearrangement joins TRBV19 to TRBJ2-7, with 12 nucleotides matching TRBD2. The CDR3 length is 14 residues. Germline V gene sequence: CDR1 LNHDA, CDR2 SQIVND (reference sequence). Trimming cost V 7 bases and J 5 bases; bases outside gene matches: 6. Written as DNA, the CDR3 is TGTGCCAGTAAACTAGCGGGAGGACCGAACGAGCAGTACTTC. Its translation is CASKLAGGPNEQYF.

The CDR3 here is CASSLPQPGLDSPDEQYF. The CDR3 bases are TGCGCCAGCAGCCTACCCCAACCGGGACTAGACTCCCCCGACGAGCAGTACTTC. V is TRBV5-1 and J is TRBJ2-7; 8 bases fit TRBD2. This CDR3 is built from 18 residues. CDR1 is SGHRS and CDR2 is YFSETQ in the germline V gene. J lost 5 bases, V lost 4 bases, and 20 bases had no gene match.

The rearrangement links TRBV30 to TRBJ2-3; perhaps TRBD1 as D (6 bases). Trimming cost V 2 bases and J 3 bases, with 9 bases left between them. CDR1 is GTSNPN and CDR2 is SVGIG in the germline V gene (reference sequence). The CDR3 loop spans 13 amino acids. CDR3 residues: CAWSRGKTDTQYF. The CDR3 DNA sequence: TGTGCCTGGAGTAGGGGGAAAACAGATACGCAGTATTTT.

The chain uses TRBV11-2 and TRBJ2-7; 8 nucleotides line up with TRBD2. The V and J ends lost 1 base and 7 bases, in that order; junction bases with no gene match: 6. There are 14 residues in the CDR3. CDR1 is SGHAT and CDR2 is FQNNGV in the germline V gene. CDR3 bases: TGTGCCAGCAGCTTAGGAATAGCGGGACAAGAGCAGTACTTC. Its translation: CASSLGIAGQEQYF.

The V call is TRBV5-6, the J call TRBJ1-2; 10 bases map to TRBD1. The CDR3 is 13 residues long. Unmatched junction bases numbered 8, after V lost 7 bases and J lost 8 bases. From germline, CDR1 is SGHDT and CDR2 YYEEEE. The CDR3: CASRLTGGGGYTF. As DNA, the CDR3 is TGTGCCAGCCGCCTGACAGGGGGCGGAGGCTACACCTTC.

CDR3 amino acids: CASSYGADTDTQYF. The CDR3 bases are TGTGCCAGCAGTTACGGGGCGGACACAGATACGCAGTATTTT. The V call is TRBV6-5, the J call TRBJ2-3; TRBD1 might be the D (5 bases). Trimming shortened V by 2 bases and J by 2 bases, and 8 bases separated the two germline ends. Germline-derived CDR1 and CDR2 are MNHEY and SVGAGI. The CDR3 covers 14 residues.

This clone was seen a few times. The CDR3 DNA reads TGTGCCAGCAGCAAACGGGACAGTCCCGGTCGTGGAAGGGGGGGCTACACCTTC. This gives the protein CASSKRDSPGRGRGGYTF. This chain joins TRBV14 and TRBJ1-2, with 7 bases lining up with TRBD1. V trimming: 5 bases; J trimming: 8 bases; junction bases outside the gene matches: 23. Per germline, CDR1 SGHDN and CDR2 FVKESK. The CDR3 length is 18 residues.

The rearrangement joins TRBV2 to TRBJ1-4; possible D gene TRBD1, 5 bases. CDR3 length equals 15 residues. In germline, CDR1 is SNHLY, CDR2 FYNNEI. Deletions cut 6 bases from V and 0 bases from J, with 11 bases between. CDR3 in DNA: TGTGCCAGCAGGGGGACTGCTGCAACTAATGAAAAACTGTTTTTT. It is translated as CASRGTAATNEKLFF.

The chain recombines TRBV5-4 with TRBJ1-3; a possible D gene is TRBD1 (6 bases). This CDR3 comprises 13 residues. The germline CDR1 and CDR2 sequences are SGHNT and YYREEE (reference sequence). V was cut by 4 bases and J by 5 bases, with 10 bases left in between. The chain's CDR3 is CASSIGQRNTIYF. For the CDR3, the DNA is TGTGCCAGCAGCATAGGACAGCGAAACACCATATATTTT. Combining the CDR3 with reference TRBV5-4 and TRBJ1-3 gives the whole variable domain ETGVTQSPTHLIKTRGQQVTLRCSSQSGHNTVSWYQQALGQGPQFIFQYYREEENGRGNFPPRFSGLQFPNYSSELNVNALELDDSALYLCASSIGQRNTIYFGEGSWLTVV.

The count of this clone is one. This chain uses TRBV27 with TRBJ2-3, with 8 bases that match TRBD2. Trimming took 5 bases from V and 3 from J; bases not matched to a gene: 7. CDR1 and CDR2 (germline): MNHEY, SMNVEV (reference sequence). The CDR3 consists of 15 residues. Written as DNA, the CDR3 is TGTGCCAGCAGTCAGCAAGCGGGAGTGACAGATACGCAGTATTTT. Encoded protein: CASSQQAGVTDTQYF.

This clone was seen once. The V and J genes are TRBV7-9 and TRBJ1-2; a possible D gene is TRBD1 (5 bases). Trimming shortened V by 3 bases and J by 6 bases, and 11 bases separated the two germline ends. This CDR3 is 13 amino acids long. Germline loops: CDR1 SEHNR, CDR2 FQNEAQ (reference sequence). The CDR3: CASSLSTVDGYTF. The CDR3 DNA reads TGTGCCAGCAGCTTGTCGACAGTTGATGGCTACACCTTC.

Here the CDR3 DNA reads TGTGCCAGCAGCGGTGGACAGGGATATGGCTACACCTTC. Its protein is CASSGGQGYGYTF. This chain links TRBV6-6 with TRBJ1-2; TRBD1 matches 8 bases. The V gene's germline CDR1 is MNHNY and CDR2 SVGAGI (reference sequence). J was trimmed by 5 bases and V by 6 bases; bases with no gene match: 5. The length of the CDR3 is 13 residues.

The chain joins TRBV5-6 to TRBJ1-6, with a weak D call TRBD1 (5 bases). Trimming shortened V by 8 bases and J by 7 bases, and 16 bases separated the two germline ends. The germline CDR1 and CDR2 sequences are SGHDT and YYEEEE. The CDR3 is 14 amino acids. The CDR3 DNA sequence: TGTGCCAGTGCCCGGGACGTCAGCAATTCACCCCTCCACTTT. Translated, it gives CASARDVSNSPLHF.

The chain joins TRBV30 to TRBJ2-3; 8 bases map to TRBD2. Germline lookup yields CDR1 GTSNPN and CDR2 SVGIG (reference sequence). V was pared by 3 bases and J by 1 base, with 15 bases of the junction left unmatched. The CDR3 loop spans 18 amino acids. As DNA, the CDR3 is TGTGCCTGGAGGAGGCGGGGGGCCAACTTTGTGGGCACAGATACGCAGTATTTT. Translation: CAWRRRGANFVGTDTQYF.

This clone was recorded once. J is TRBJ1-1 and V is TRBV10-3; D gene uncertain. The germline CDR1 and CDR2 sequences are ENHRY and SYGVKD. The CDR3 is 14 residues long. Trimming took 3 bases from V and 1 from J, leaving 9 bases between them. CDR3 bases: TGTGCCATCAGTGAATATAGAGAGAACACTGAAGCTTTCTTT. Translation: CAISEYRENTEAFF.

The chain uses TRBV7-6 and TRBJ2-5; 7 positions agree with TRBD1. CDR1 and CDR2 from the germline V gene are SGHVS and FNYEAQ. The V and J ends lost 5 bases and 5 bases, in that order; junction bases with no gene match: 5. The length of the CDR3 is 13 residues. In DNA form, the CDR3 reads TGTGCCAGCAGCACTGGACAGGAGGAGACCCAGTACTTC. Residues: CASSTGQEETQYF.

This chain links TRBV7-9 with TRBJ2-1; no firm D call. This CDR3 is built from 14 residues. Germline V gene data show CDR1 as SEHNR and CDR2 as FQNEAQ (reference sequence). V was trimmed by 10 bases and J by 2 bases, leaving 15 bases between them. CDR3 sequence: CANTLPPAYNEQFF. The CDR3 region has the DNA TGTGCCAACACCCTCCCCCCGGCCTACAATGAGCAGTTCTTC.

This chain links TRBV7-2 with TRBJ1-6; D not resolved. The germline gives CDR1 SGHTA, CDR2 FQGNSA. The CDR3 contains 15 residues. V lost 4 bases, J lost 7 bases, and 14 bases lay in between. The CDR3 DNA follows: TGTGCCAGCAGCTCCCCACAGAGACGGAATTCACCCCTCCACTTT. Translated, it gives CASSSPQRRNSPLHF.

As for this clone: An end of the junction does not agree with germline; a read error may underlie this. This chain joins TRBV7-2 and TRBJ1-5, with D possibly matching TRBD1 (6 bases). The CDR3 spans 18 residues. CDR1 is SGHTA and CDR2 is FQGNSA in the germline V gene. CDR3 nucleotide sequence: TGTGCCAGCAGCTCCCGACCTAGACAGGCCTGGGGCAATCAGCCCCGGCATTTT. Translation gives CASSSRPRQAWGNQPRHF.